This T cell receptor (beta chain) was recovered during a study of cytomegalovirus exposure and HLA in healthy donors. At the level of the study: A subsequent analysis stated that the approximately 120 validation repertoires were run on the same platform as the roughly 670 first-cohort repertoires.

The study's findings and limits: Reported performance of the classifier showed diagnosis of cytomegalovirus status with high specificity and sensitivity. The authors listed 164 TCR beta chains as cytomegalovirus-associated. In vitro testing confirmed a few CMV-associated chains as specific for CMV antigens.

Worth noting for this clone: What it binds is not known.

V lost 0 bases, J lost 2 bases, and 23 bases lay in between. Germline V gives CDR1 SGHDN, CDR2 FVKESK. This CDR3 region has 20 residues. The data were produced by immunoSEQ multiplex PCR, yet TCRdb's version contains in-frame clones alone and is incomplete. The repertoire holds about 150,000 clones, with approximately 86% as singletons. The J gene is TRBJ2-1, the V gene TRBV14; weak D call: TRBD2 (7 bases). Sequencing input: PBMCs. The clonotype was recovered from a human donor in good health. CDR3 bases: TGTGCCAGCAGCCAAGACCTATTGCAGTGGGGGGGCCGTACCTACAATGAGCAGTTCTTC. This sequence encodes CASSQDLLQWGGRTYNEQFF.